This T cell receptor beta chain appears in the sequencing data of a study of graft-versus-host responses after intestinal transplantation. Tissue from the graft was processed to free its intraepithelial and lamina propria lymphocytes. Profiled with immunoSEQ multiplex PCR; TCRdb holds only in-frame clones, not every one. There are around 7,400 clones in the sample; under 70% occur only once, and about 5.1% lies in the top ten. The V end lost 6 bases, the J end lost 5 bases, and 15 bases lay between the germline ends. From germline, CDR1 is SGHRS and CDR2 YFSETQ. This CDR3 has 15 residues. Material: ileum tissue, obtained less than 60 days after transplant. This clonotype was sampled from a human patient who received an intestinal transplant, so some T cells may come from the graft donor. The rearrangement uses TRBV5-1 and TRBJ1-6, with a tentative D call TRBD1 (5 bases). In nucleotides, the CDR3 is TGCGCCAGCACAAAGCAGGGAGGACATAATTCACCCCTCCACTTT. Its protein product is CASTKQGGHNSPLHF.